Shown below are 11 T cell receptor beta chains from a single sample sequenced in a study of cytomegalovirus exposure and HLA in healthy donors. PCR amplification relied on 60 Vbeta primers (plus 13 Jbeta primers). The method was immunoSEQ multiplex PCR; TCRdb's version includes in-frame clones alone and lacks a portion of them. This sample has about 98,000 clones, with under 80% found just once. Sequences were obtained from PBMCs. The receptor source for this set is a male donor in good health and CMV-seronegative.

The chain couples TRBV27 to TRBJ1-1; TRBD1 matches 9 bases. Germline-derived CDR1 and CDR2 are MNHEY and SMNVEV (reference sequence). The CDR3 runs to 13 residues. After removal of 6 bases from V and 11 bases from J, the junction contained 10 bases not matched to a gene. DNA for the CDR3: TGTGCCAGCAGCGAGGGGACAGGGTCGATGGCTTTCTTT. Encoded protein: CASSEGTGSMAFF.

The V and J genes are TRBV9 and TRBJ2-2; the D gene is possibly TRBD2 (5 bases). The CDR3 has 15 residues. Trimming removed 0 bases from V and 5 bases from J, with 11 bases in between. Germline values: CDR1 SGDLS, CDR2 YYNGEE. The CDR3, as DNA: TGTGCCAGCAGCGTAGGTGCGGGCCTAACCGGGGAGCTGTTTTTT. Its protein is CASSVGAGLTGELFF.

The CDR3 nucleotides read TGTGCCAGCAGCTTAGCGGGTGGGAACACTGAAGCTTTCTTT. Translated: CASSLAGGNTEAFF. This sequence joins TRBV13 and TRBJ1-1, with unresolved D. V gave up 1 base and J gave up 1 base, with 7 bases separating them. From germline, CDR1 is PRHDT and CDR2 FYEKMQ (reference sequence). The CDR3 consists of 14 residues.

This clone turned up a few times. J is TRBJ1-2 and V is TRBV5-1; 9 nucleotides match TRBD1. Germline V lookup: CDR1 SGHRS, CDR2 YFSETQ. The CDR3 covers 15 residues. V dropped 0 bases and J dropped 3; count of bases not matched to a gene: 3. In DNA form, the CDR3 reads TGCGCCAGCAGCTTGGCAAGGACAGGGGACTATGGCTACACCTTC. Its protein product is CASSLARTGDYGYTF.

The chain carries TRBV28 and TRBJ2-7; the match to TRBD2 covers 13 bases. From germline, CDR1 is MDHEN and CDR2 SYDVKM. The CDR3 runs 15 residues. The junction had 2 bases not matched to a gene; V was cut back by 3 bases and J by 3 bases. In nucleotides, the CDR3 is TGTGCCAGCAGTTTGGGACTAGCGGGACACTACGAGCAGTACTTC. Protein: CASSLGLAGHYEQYF.

The chain's CDR3 is CASSLGPNGLASETQYF. In DNA, the CDR3 is TGTGCCAGCAGCTTGGGCCCGAATGGACTAGCTTCGGAGACCCAGTACTTC. The chain uses TRBV5-5 and TRBJ2-5; 8 nucleotides line up with TRBD2. This CDR3 spans 17 amino acids. Germline loops: CDR1 SGHKS, CDR2 YYEKEE (reference sequence). The junction had 12 bases not matched to a gene; V was cut back by 0 bases and J by 5 bases. The full variable domain, completed using reference TRBV5-5 and TRBJ2-5, is DAGVTQSPTHLIKTRGQQVTLRCSPISGHKSVSWYQQVLGQGPQFIFQYYEKEERGRGNFPDRFSARQFPNYSSELNVNALLLGDSALYLCASSLGPNGLASETQYFGPGTRLLVL.

This chain connects TRBV4-3 to TRBJ2-7; TRBD2 matches at 7 bases. Germline-derived CDR1 and CDR2 are LGHNA and YSLEER. The V segment lost 0 bases and the J segment 9 bases; nucleotides outside the gene matches: 14. The length of the CDR3 is 16 residues. CDR3 amino acids: CASSQDWGGLTWWQYF. CDR3 DNA sequence: TGCGCCAGCAGCCAAGATTGGGGGGGACTGACATGGTGGCAGTACTTC.

This clone counts as medium-sized. The chain joins TRBV6-5 to TRBJ1-1, with 10 bases lining up with TRBD1. The J segment lost 7 bases and the V segment lost 4 bases, leaving 12 bases of the junction unmatched. The CDR3 runs 16 residues. Germline CDR1 is MNHEY and CDR2 is SVGAGI. The CDR3 coding sequence is TGTGCCAGCAGTTCCTTACCCGGGACAGGGGCCGGTGAAGCTTTCTTT. This sequence encodes CASSSLPGTGAGEAFF.

The chain uses TRBV7-2 and TRBJ2-7, with 8 bases matching TRBD2. Trimming took 4 bases from V and 3 from J; bases not matched to a gene: 2. The CDR3 contains 13 residues. Germline V gives CDR1 SGHTA, CDR2 FQGNSA. CDR3 sequence (DNA): TGTGCCAGCAGCTCGCTAGCGGGCTACGAGCAGTACTTC. Translating it yields CASSSLAGYEQYF.

This chain connects TRBV6-1 to TRBJ2-3; TRBD1 agrees at 7 bases. The trim removed 3 bases at V and 9 bases at J, leaving 6 bases unmatched. Germline values: CDR1 MNHNS, CDR2 SASEGT. The CDR3 consists of 13 residues. Here the CDR3 reads CASSDGPGQTQYF. The DNA for the CDR3 is TGTGCCAGCAGTGACGGACCGGGACAGACGCAGTATTTT.

This clone was picked up one time. This chain joins TRBV11-3 and TRBJ2-1; 14 bases are a match to TRBD2. Germline V gene sequence: CDR1 SGHNT, CDR2 YENEEA. CDR3 length: 16 amino acids. V dropped 5 bases and J dropped 9; count of bases not matched to a gene: 9. Here the CDR3 DNA reads TGTGCCAGCAGCCCCGGGACTAGCGGGAGTTGGGGTGAGCAGTTCTTC. This gives the protein CASSPGTSGSWGEQFF.